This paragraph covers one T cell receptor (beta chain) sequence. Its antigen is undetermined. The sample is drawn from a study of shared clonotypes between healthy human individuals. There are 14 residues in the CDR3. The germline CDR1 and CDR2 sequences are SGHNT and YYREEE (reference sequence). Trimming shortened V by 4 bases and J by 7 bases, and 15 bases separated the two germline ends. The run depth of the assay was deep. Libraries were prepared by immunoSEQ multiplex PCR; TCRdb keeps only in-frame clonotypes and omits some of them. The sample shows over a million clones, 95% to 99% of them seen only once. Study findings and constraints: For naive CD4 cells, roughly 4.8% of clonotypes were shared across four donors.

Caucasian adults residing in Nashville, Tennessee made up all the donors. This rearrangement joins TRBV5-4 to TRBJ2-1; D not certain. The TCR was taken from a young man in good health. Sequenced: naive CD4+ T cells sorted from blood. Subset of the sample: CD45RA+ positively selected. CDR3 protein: CASSPGGSRNEQFF. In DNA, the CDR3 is TGTGCCAGCAGCCCCGGTGGGTCAAGAAATGAGCAGTTCTTC.